The sequence of this TCR beta chain was determined in a study of T-cell reconstitution after alpha-beta-depleted transplantation in children. Study observations and caveats: It was reported that alpha-beta T cells came from several hundred expanded graft clones (about two months after transplant). The high TCRbeta diversity at day 60 in some patients came from surviving recipient T cells and thymic progenitors.

Germline V gene lookup returns CDR1 LGHDT and CDR2 YNNKEL (reference sequence). Trimming shortened V by 0 bases and J by 4 bases, and 18 bases separated the two germline ends. The CDR3 totals 17 residues. This clonotype was detected only a few times. No antigen is known for it. Unique molecular identifiers were incorporated during preparation of the TCRbeta library. From the PCR reads, TCRdb called clonotypes with MiXCR, one entry per CDR3 protein. Among around 800,000 distinct CDR3 sequences listed, roughly 15% were seen once. The chain carries TRBV3-1 and TRBJ2-5; D not certain. The origin of this receptor is a male patient between 10 and 17 years old who had a stem cell transplant for acute lymphoblastic leukemia, so the T cells may come from the graft donor. Sample: PBMCs, mostly from graft donor cells, taken 360 days after TCRalphabeta/CD19-depleted stem cell transplant. The CDR3 DNA reads TGTGCCAGCAGCCAAGAACCTTCGGTAACCTGGCGAGAGACCCAGTACTTC. Encoded protein: CASSQEPSVTWRETQYF.